The rows below give T cell receptor beta chains drawn from one sample of a study of regulatory T cells in long-lasting Graves disease. MiXCR, run by TCRdb on the multiplex PCR reads, gives a single entry per CDR3 protein. Found here are roughly 260,000 distinct CDR3 sequences, about 20% of them singletons; the top ten hold 11% to 15%. The sample also formed part of further work on T cells in Graves' hyperthyroidism and ophthalmopathy.

Sample: peripheral blood mononuclear cells (PBMCs), taken at new diagnosis, from a patient treated with antithyroid drugs. The receptors stem from a woman aged 25 to 45 with Graves disease. CDR3s include the opening cysteine and the closing phenylalanine or tryptophan. The D gene is left open where the match is weak. The size of a clone is reported for some rows only, either as once, few or many, or as a class for expanded clones.

J gene: TRBJ1-2; CDR3 length: 14; clone size: .; D gene: .; V gene: TRBV3-1; CDR3 protein: CASSPEVGAGGYTF; CDR3 DNA: TGTGCCAGCAGCCCCGAAGTGGGGGCGGGTGGCTACACCTTC
J gene: TRBJ2-7; CDR3 length: 15; clone size: many; D gene: TRBD1; V gene: TRBV4-1; CDR3 protein: CASSPGTGLSYEQYF; CDR3 DNA: TGCGCCAGCAGCCCCGGGACAGGGCTCTCCTACGAGCAGTACTTC
J gene: TRBJ2-2; CDR3 length: 16; clone size: many; D gene: TRBD2; V gene: TRBV6-5; CDR3 protein: CASSYRRGDNTGELFF; CDR3 DNA: TGTGCCAGCAGTTACCGGCGGGGGGATAACACCGGGGAGCTGTTTTTT
J gene: TRBJ1-1; CDR3 length: 13; clone size: many; D gene: .; V gene: TRBV20-1; CDR3 protein: CSASDVGIWEAFF; CDR3 DNA: TGCAGTGCTAGCGATGTGGGGATCTGGGAGGCTTTCTTT
J gene: TRBJ1-1; CDR3 length: 15; clone size: many; D gene: TRBD1; V gene: TRBV18; CDR3 protein: CASSSTGNENTEAFF; CDR3 DNA: TGTGCCAGCTCATCGACAGGGAACGAGAACACTGAAGCTTTCTTT
J gene: TRBJ1-1; CDR3 length: 15; clone size: many; D gene: TRBD1; V gene: TRBV12-5; CDR3 protein: CASGPDRFWGTEAFF; CDR3 DNA: TGTGCTAGTGGCCCGGACAGGTTTTGGGGCACTGAAGCTTTCTTT
J gene: TRBJ2-3; CDR3 length: 16; clone size: .; D gene: .; V gene: TRBV2; CDR3 protein: CASSEAGGVSTDTQYF; CDR3 DNA: TGTGCCAGCAGTGAAGCCGGGGGAGTCAGTACAGATACGCAGTATTTT
J gene: TRBJ1-2; CDR3 length: 16; clone size: many; D gene: .; V gene: TRBV18; CDR3 protein: CASSPPLPFRDYGYTF; CDR3 DNA: TGTGCCAGCTCACCACCTCTCCCTTTCAGGGACTATGGCTACACCTTC
J gene: TRBJ2-6; CDR3 length: 15; clone size: many; D gene: .; V gene: TRBV2; CDR3 protein: CASTKEGSGANVLTF; CDR3 DNA: TGTGCCAGCACCAAGGAAGGGTCTGGGGCCAACGTCCTGACTTTC
J gene: TRBJ2-1; CDR3 length: 15; clone size: few; D gene: TRBD1; V gene: TRBV5-1; CDR3 protein: CASSLEQGSYNEQFF; CDR3 DNA: TGCGCCAGCAGCTTGGAACAGGGGTCCTACAATGAGCAGTTCTTC
J gene: TRBJ2-1; CDR3 length: 16; clone size: many; D gene: TRBD2; V gene: TRBV20-1; CDR3 protein: CSAPGLAGGRHNEQFF; CDR3 DNA: TGCAGTGCTCCGGGACTAGCGGGGGGACGTCACAATGAGCAGTTCTTC
J gene: TRBJ2-7; CDR3 length: 18; clone size: few; D gene: .; V gene: TRBV4-1; CDR3 protein: CASSQAEGRLGRSYEQYF; CDR3 DNA: TGCGCCAGCAGCCAGGCGGAGGGACGCCTCGGTCGCTCCTACGAGCAGTACTTC
J gene: TRBJ1-6; CDR3 length: 14; clone size: many; D gene: TRBD1; V gene: TRBV7-9; CDR3 protein: CASSLGDSNSPLHF; CDR3 DNA: TGTGCCAGCAGCTTAGGGGACAGCAATTCACCCCTCCACTTT
J gene: TRBJ2-3; CDR3 length: 16; clone size: many; D gene: TRBD2; V gene: TRBV9; CDR3 protein: CASRAGGPGDTDTQYF; CDR3 DNA: TGTGCCAGCAGAGCGGGGGGGCCGGGAGACACAGATACGCAGTATTTT
J gene: TRBJ2-2; CDR3 length: 16; clone size: .; D gene: TRBD1; V gene: TRBV6-9; CDR3 protein: CASSFPGQGASGELFF; CDR3 DNA: TGTGCCAGCAGTTTTCCGGGACAGGGGGCCTCCGGGGAGCTGTTTTTT
J gene: TRBJ2-7; CDR3 length: 14; clone size: many; D gene: TRBD2; V gene: TRBV10-1; CDR3 protein: CASSRTSGDREQYF; CDR3 DNA: TGCGCCAGCAGCCGGACTAGCGGGGATAGGGAGCAGTACTTC
J gene: TRBJ1-1; CDR3 length: 16; clone size: many; D gene: .; V gene: TRBV7-9; CDR3 protein: CASSLNPVYMNTEAFF; CDR3 DNA: TGCGCCAGCAGCTTGAATCCCGTATATATGAACACTGAAGCTTTCTTT
J gene: TRBJ2-1; CDR3 length: 14; clone size: many; D gene: .; V gene: TRBV7-3; CDR3 protein: CASSFGGPTNEQFF; CDR3 DNA: TGTGCCAGCAGCTTCGGGGGGCCAACGAATGAGCAGTTCTTC
J gene: TRBJ2-5; CDR3 length: 17; clone size: many; D gene: TRBD2; V gene: TRBV12-3/TRBV12-4; CDR3 protein: CASSSSGLAGGWETQYF; CDR3 DNA: TGTGCCAGCAGTTCCTCAGGACTAGCGGGGGGCTGGGAGACCCAGTACTTC
J gene: TRBJ2-3; CDR3 length: 14; clone size: .; D gene: TRBD1; V gene: TRBV9; CDR3 protein: CASSADRGTDTQYF; CDR3 DNA: TGTGCCAGCAGCGCGGACAGGGGGACAGATACGCAGTATTTT
J gene: TRBJ2-5; CDR3 length: 14; clone size: many; D gene: TRBD2; V gene: TRBV5-1; CDR3 protein: CASSSAGWEKTQYF; CDR3 DNA: TGCGCCAGCAGCTCAGCGGGGTGGGAAAAGACCCAGTACTTC
J gene: TRBJ2-7; CDR3 length: 13; clone size: many; D gene: .; V gene: TRBV2; CDR3 protein: CASSEGGPYEQYF; CDR3 DNA: TGTGCCAGCAGTGAGGGGGGGCCCTACGAGCAGTACTTC
J gene: TRBJ2-1; CDR3 length: 14; clone size: many; D gene: TRBD2; V gene: TRBV7-3; CDR3 protein: CASSPSGTYNEQFF; CDR3 DNA: TGTGCCAGCAGCCCTAGCGGAACCTACAATGAGCAGTTCTTC